The 2 T cell receptor beta chains listed next were all sequenced from one sample in a study of molecular identifiers for immune sequencing clone quantification. TCRdb used MiXCR to reprocess the PCR reads, holding one entry per CDR3 protein. In the table there are hundreds of thousands of distinct CDR3 sequences, 15% to 20% of which are singletons. Sequenced: naive CD8+ T cells from blood, with Jurkat cell RNA spiked in. Noted subset: FACS-sorted CD8+CD4-CCR7+CD45RA+ naive T cells. Receptors were obtained from a human donor in good health. Some libraries in this study had Jurkat cell RNA spiked in.

This clonotype was counted a few times. The chain combines TRBV7-9 with TRBJ1-4; 9 nucleotides align to TRBD1. The V and J ends lost 2 bases and 7 bases, in that order; junction bases with no gene match: 11. The CDR3 consists of 17 residues. Germline-derived CDR1 and CDR2 are SEHNR and FQNEAQ (reference sequence). The CDR3 spells CASSLLDRGPPGEKLFF. CDR3 nucleotides: TGTGCCAGCAGCTTATTGGACAGGGGTCCGCCGGGTGAAAAACTGTTTTTT.

A few counts support this clonotype. This may stem from a read error, because a much larger clone lies one nucleotide away. This rearrangement joins TRBV25-1 to TRBJ2-7; 8 nucleotides align to TRBD1. This CDR3 is built from 15 residues. Germline V gives CDR1 MGHDK, CDR2 SYGVNS. The CDR3 DNA sequence: TGTGCCAGCAGTCCCGGACAGGGTGACTCCTACGAGCGGTACTTC. Translating gives CASSPGQGDSYERYF.